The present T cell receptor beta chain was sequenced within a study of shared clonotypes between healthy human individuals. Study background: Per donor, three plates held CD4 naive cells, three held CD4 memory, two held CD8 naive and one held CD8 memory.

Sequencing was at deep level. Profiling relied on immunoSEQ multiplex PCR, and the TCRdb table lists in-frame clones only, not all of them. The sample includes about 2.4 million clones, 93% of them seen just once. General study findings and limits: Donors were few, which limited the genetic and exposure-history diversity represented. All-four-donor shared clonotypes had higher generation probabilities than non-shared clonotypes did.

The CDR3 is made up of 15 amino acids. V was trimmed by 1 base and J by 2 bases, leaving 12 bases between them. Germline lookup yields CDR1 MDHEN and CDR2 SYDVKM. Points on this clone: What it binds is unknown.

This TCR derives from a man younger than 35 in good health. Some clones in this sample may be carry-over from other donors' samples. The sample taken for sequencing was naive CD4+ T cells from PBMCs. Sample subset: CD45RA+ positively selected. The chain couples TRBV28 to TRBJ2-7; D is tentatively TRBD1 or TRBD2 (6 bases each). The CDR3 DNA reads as TGTGCCAGCAGTTTATTAGGGGGGCCTACCTACGAGCAGTACTTC. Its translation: CASSLLGGPTYEQYF.